This T cell receptor (beta chain) comes out of a study of regulatory T cells in long-lasting Graves disease. Overall study findings and caveats: TCR diversity was lower in persistent Graves' patients than in newly diagnosed ones.

The authors built TCR beta libraries using iRepertoire HTBI primers and Arm-PCR of CDR3 regions. TCRdb re-called the multiplex PCR reads with MiXCR, one entry per CDR3 protein. The sample records about 470,000 distinct CDR3 sequences, roughly 20% being singletons. This CDR3 comprises 13 residues. Germline V lookup: CDR1 SGDLS, CDR2 YYNGEE. Trimming stripped 2 bases from V and 0 bases from J, with 5 bases between. This clonotype occurred many times. The antigen remains undetermined. Specified time point: persistent/refractory GD, antithyroid drugs over 5 years with positive TRAb. PBMC-derived RNA was used for the TCR library. Patient provenance is recorded as an endocrinology department in Xi'an, China. Blood from the periphery, about 9 milliliters in all, was drawn into EDTA tubes.

The source is a female donor with Graves disease. The chain combines TRBV9 with TRBJ1-1, with D possibly TRBD1 on 5 matching bases. The sample here was peripheral blood mononuclear cells (PBMCs), taken when the disease was refractory, from a patient treated with antithyroid drugs. The CDR3 DNA follows: TGTGCCAGCAGCGTGACAGTGAACACTGAAGCTTTCTTT. It yields the protein CASSVTVNTEAFF.